The 7 T cell receptor beta chains presented below share a single source sample, sequenced in a study of monozygotic twins with inflammatory bowel disease. TCRdb reanalyzed the 5' RACE reads, giving one entry per CDR3 protein sequence and no DNA. The sample table includes around 380,000 distinct CDR3 sequences. The specimen was blood. Receptors originate from a human donor with ulcerative colitis or Crohn's disease, or a healthy co-twin of an affected twin (not recorded which).

V is TRBV7-2 and J is TRBJ2-2. The CDR3 has 16 residues. The V gene's germline CDR1 is SGHTA and CDR2 FQGNSA. The CDR3 spells CASSPASLGWTGELFF. Using reference TRBV7-2 and TRBJ2-2 for the parts outside the CDR3, the full variable domain is GAGVSQSPSNKVTEKGKDVELRCDPISGHTALYWYRQSLGQGLEFLIYFQGNSAPDKSGLPSDRFSAERTGGSVSTLTIQRTQQEDSAVYLCASSPASLGWTGELFFGEGSRLTVL.

The chain recombines TRBV24-1 with TRBJ1-1. Per the germline V gene, CDR1 is KGHDR and CDR2 is SFDVKD. This CDR3 comprises 13 residues. CDR3 loop: CATLEGRGTEAFF.

V usage is TRBV20-1 and J usage is TRBJ2-3; TCRdb gives TRBD1 as the D gene, but with no DNA this cannot be confirmed. CDR1 DFQATT and CDR2 SNEGSKA come from the germline V gene (reference sequence). The CDR3 has 14 residues. The CDR3 loop reads CSGHGTDGTDTHYF.

The chain combines TRBV30 with TRBJ1-4; without DNA, the TCRdb call of TRBD1 cannot be checked. This CDR3 has 13 residues. Per germline, CDR1 GTSNPN and CDR2 SVGIG (reference sequence). The CDR3 sequence: CAWSASLGEKLFF.

This chain joins TRBV15 and TRBJ2-4; absent DNA, TCRdb's TRBD1 call cannot be checked. This CDR3 comprises 15 residues. CDR1 and CDR2 (germline): LNHNV, YYDKDF (reference sequence). The CDR3 region is CATSRDRPRGNIQYF.

The chain uses TRBV5-1 and TRBJ2-7; TCRdb picks TRBD1, but there is no DNA to check that call. Germline CDR1 is SGHRS and CDR2 is YFSETQ. This CDR3 has 12 residues. The CDR3 loop reads CASSEDRDEQYF.

The chain combines TRBV10-1 with TRBJ2-1; TCRdb proposes TRBD2, but this gene call is untestable without DNA. The CDR3 covers 12 residues. The germline gives CDR1 WNHNN, CDR2 SYGVQD (reference sequence). The CDR3 loop reads CASSSTGKEQFF.